This TCR beta chain came from a study of blood T cell repertoires in COVID-19 (dated by TCRdb to about 2020). For the wider study: Samples from collaborators originated in the United States, Italy and Spain and spanned both the acute and convalescent phases of COVID-19. The samples were drawn from the first 160 participants of the ongoing ImmuneRACE study and from over 950 subjects provided by 6 global collaborators. The dataset comprised deeply sampled blood TCRbeta repertoires from subjects exposed to, actively infected with, or recovered from COVID-19. Where HLA class I and class II types were available, the types were taken from metadata supplied by the sample provider, not from assay-based typing. The repertoires were released in a freely available public database meant as a resource for research on the immune response to SARS-CoV-2. A de-identified subject ID, COVID-19 status, age in years and sex were almost always included in the sample metadata. The prospective study material was composed of cDNA or gDNA derived from T cells, B-cell-depleted T cells, or PBMCs.

On this clone itself: Its antigen specificity is not known. Base qualities were left out, and no much larger clone turns up one base away.

After removal of 7 bases from V and 6 bases from J, the junction retains 8 bases not matched to a gene. Taken from cysteine to phenylalanine, the CDR3 has 14 residues. The read is trimmed to its CDR3 DNA, 42 bases read in frame from base 1. Taken from the germline V gene, the CDR1 and CDR2 loops are MRHNA and SNTAGT. The collaborating institutions used their own protocols to collect whole blood in K2EDTA tubes. Collaborator samples were shipped for TCRbeta analysis as frozen whole blood, isolated PBMCs, or DNA extracted from either sample type. On the study overall, not on this receptor specifically: The amount of clinical and demographic metadata varied by source and participant and was provided uncurated.

TCRbeta CDR3 regions were amplified from genomic DNA using the immunoSEQ Assay, a bias-controlled multiplex PCR. In the source study's methods: The number of nucleated cells in each sample was estimated from the amplification of reference gene primers within the assay. To quantify the absolute abundance of each unique TCRbeta CDR3 rearrangement, sequence reads were collapsed and filtered. For each sample, productive Simpson clonality was calculated as the square root of Simpson's diversity index over productive rearrangements. TCRdb obtained this table from immuneACCESS and retained in-frame rearrangements with V and J assigned. These tables miss some clones; where compared with another copy, unresolved V genes account for less than half of the shortfall, and the remainder is unexplained. V and J calls and clone size are those listed in that table; D and trimming were worked out from the DNA. This sample is represented by 220,000 or so clones; over 70% of them were singletons. 4.5% to 7% of the sample belongs to the ten largest clones.

Material: peripheral blood. Recombination joined TRBV6-4 with TRBJ2-1; 8 nucleotides in the junction match TRBD2. The sequence derives from a woman in her seventies with acute or convalescent COVID-19. The CDR3 is CASKSQAGANEQFF. The nucleotide sequence reads as follows: TGTGCCAGCAAAAGCCAAGCGGGAGCCAATGAGCAGTTCTTC.